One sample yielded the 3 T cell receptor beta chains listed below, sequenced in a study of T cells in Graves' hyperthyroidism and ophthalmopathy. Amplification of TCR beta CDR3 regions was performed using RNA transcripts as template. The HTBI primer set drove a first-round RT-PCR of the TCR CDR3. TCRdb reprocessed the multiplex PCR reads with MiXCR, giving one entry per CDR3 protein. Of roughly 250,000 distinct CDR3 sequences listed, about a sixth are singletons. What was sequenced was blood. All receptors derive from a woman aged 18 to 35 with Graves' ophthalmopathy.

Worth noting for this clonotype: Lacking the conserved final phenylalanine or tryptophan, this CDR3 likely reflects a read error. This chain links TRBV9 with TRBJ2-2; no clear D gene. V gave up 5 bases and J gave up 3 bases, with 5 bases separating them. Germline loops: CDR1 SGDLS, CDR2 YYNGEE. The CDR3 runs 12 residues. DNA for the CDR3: TGTGCCAGCAGTGGGGACACCGGGGAGCTGTTTGTT. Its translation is CASSGDTGELFV.

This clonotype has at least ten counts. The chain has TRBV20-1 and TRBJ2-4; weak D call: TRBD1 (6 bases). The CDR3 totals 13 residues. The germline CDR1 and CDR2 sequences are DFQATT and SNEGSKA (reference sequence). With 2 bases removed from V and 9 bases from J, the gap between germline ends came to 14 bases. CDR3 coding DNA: TGCAGTGCTAGATTGACAGGTCAGGGCATTCAGTACTTC. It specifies CSARLTGQGIQYF.

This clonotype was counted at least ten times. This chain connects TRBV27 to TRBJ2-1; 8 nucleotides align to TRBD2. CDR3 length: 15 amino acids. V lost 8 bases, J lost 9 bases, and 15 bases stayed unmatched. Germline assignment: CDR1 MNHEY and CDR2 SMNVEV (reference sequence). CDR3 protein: CASAVSSGRASEQFF. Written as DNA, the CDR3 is TGTGCCAGCGCCGTGTCATCCGGGAGGGCCAGTGAGCAGTTCTTC.